This T cell receptor (beta chain) was recorded in a study of T cell repertoires in cytomegalovirus infection. This clonotype was seen a handful of times. The antigen is undetermined. A single record per CDR3 protein comes from TCRdb applying MiXCR to the reads. The data hold about 770,000 distinct CDR3 sequences, with just under 30% observed a single time. Germline V gives CDR1 MNHNS, CDR2 SASEGT. V lost 4 bases to trimming and J lost 2 bases, with 7 bases between them. The CDR3 is 13 amino acids. The chain couples TRBV6-1 to TRBJ2-3; tentatively, D is TRBD1 (5 bases). This clonotype was sampled from a human donor in good health (CMV status not recorded). Some clones in this sample may be carry-over from other donors' samples. The sequences come from cultured CD8+ T cells from PBMCs, collected from culture after CMV antigen stimulation. The DNA of the CDR3 is TGTGCCAGCAGTGGACAGATCACAGATACGCAGTATTTT. Translated, it gives CASSGQITDTQYF.